The 9 T cell receptor beta chains presented below share a single source sample, sequenced in a study of HIV-infected children after antiretroviral therapy interruption. The TCR library was built from RNA with a 3' RACE protocol and unique molecular identifiers. TCRdb fed the 3' RACE reads into MiXCR, producing one record per CDR3 protein. There are about 86,000 distinct CDR3 sequences in the sample; 5.5% to 8.5% occur only once, and roughly 1% lies in the top ten. The treatment is: PENTA 11 planned treatment interruption arm or continuous ART arm. This specimen consisted of CD45RA+ CD4+ T cells from PBMCs, pooled from several time points, obtained from a donor given antiretroviral therapy, either interrupted or continuous. Subset here: naive CD4+ CD45RA+ CD45RO- T cells. The receptors were gathered from a pool of human donors with HIV.

This clonotype appeared many times. As DNA, the CDR3 is TGTGCCACCAGTGGGACAGGGGGCGCGAGAAGCACAGATACGCAGTATTTT. It specifies CATSGTGGARSTDTQYF. The V call is TRBV24-1, the J call TRBJ2-3; 11 bases line up with TRBD1. Trimming at V came to 5 bases and at J to 0 bases, leaving 6 bases not matched to a gene. Germline assignment: CDR1 KGHDR and CDR2 SFDVKD. CDR3 size: 17 residues.

This clonotype was detected a few times. CDR3 nucleotides: TGTGCCATCAGTGATGGGGCTGCGAGCTACACCTTC. As protein: CAISDGAASYTF. V gene TRBV10-3 combines with J gene TRBJ1-2, with D perhaps TRBD1 (5 bases). Trimming took 3 bases from V and 9 from J, leaving 11 bases between them. The CDR3 totals 12 residues. From germline, CDR1 is ENHRY and CDR2 SYGVKD.

The gene calls are TRBV19 and TRBJ2-2; D uncertain. The CDR3 contains 16 residues. Trimming pared 1 base from V and 2 bases from J, leaving 11 bases between. The V gene's germline CDR1 is LNHDA and CDR2 SQIVND (reference sequence). Here the CDR3 reads CASSIAGLENTGELFF. CDR3 in DNA: TGTGCCAGTAGTATAGCCGGGCTGGAAAACACCGGGGAGCTGTTTTTT.

This clonotype was detected many times. The chain joins TRBV28 to TRBJ2-7; 12 positions match TRBD2. CDR3 length: 16 amino acids. Trimming took 4 bases from V and 4 from J; bases not matched to a gene: 8. CDR1 is MDHEN, CDR2 SYDVKM, per germline. CDR3 loop: CASSSSRLAGVYEQYF. CDR3 DNA sequence: TGTGCCAGCAGTTCGTCCCGACTAGCGGGGGTATACGAGCAGTACTTC.

This clonotype was seen a handful of times. This chain links TRBV19 with TRBJ2-7; possibly TRBD1 for D (6 bases). Germline V lookup: CDR1 LNHDA, CDR2 SQIVND (reference sequence). V lost 5 bases, J lost 2 bases, and 10 bases lay in between. CDR3 length equals 13 residues. Here the CDR3 reads CASSDRPTYEQYF. CDR3 DNA sequence: TGTGCCAGTAGTGACAGGCCAACCTACGAGCAGTACTTC.

At least ten counts were recorded for this clonotype. V is TRBV12-3 or TRBV12-4 and J is TRBJ2-3; the match to TRBD1 covers 8 bases. V lost 3 bases and J lost 0; bases outside the gene matches: 2. CDR3 length: 15 amino acids. CDR3 residues: CASSLQGASTDTQYF. CDR3 nucleotides: TGTGCCAGCAGTTTGCAGGGGGCTAGCACAGATACGCAGTATTTT.

This clonotype was detected many times. This chain connects TRBV7-2 to TRBJ2-4; D remains unclear. The CDR3 runs to 13 residues. V was pared by 3 bases and J by 7 bases, with 10 bases between. The germline gives CDR1 SGHTA, CDR2 FQGNSA. CDR3 residues: CASSFAGENIQYF. The CDR3 DNA sequence: TGTGCCAGCAGCTTCGCAGGAGAGAACATTCAGTACTTC.

This sequence joins TRBV3-1 and TRBJ1-1; D uncertain. The ends were cut back, 3 bases at V and 1 base at J, with 15 bases in the middle. Germline CDR1 is LGHDT and CDR2 is YNNKEL (reference sequence). The CDR3 extends over 16 amino acids. For the CDR3, the DNA is TGTGCCAGCAGCCACATGGTCCCGACCCGGAACACTGAAGCTTTCTTT. Translating gives CASSHMVPTRNTEAFF.

Comment on this clonotype: A much bigger clone sits one base away, suggesting this may be a read error. This rearrangement joins TRBV12-3 or TRBV12-4 to TRBJ2-1; no clear D. CDR3 length equals 14 residues. CDR3 residues: CANSFSGSNNEQFF. CDR3 nucleotides: TGTGCCAACAGTTTTTCTGGCAGCAACAATGAGCAGTTCTTC.